The 11 T cell receptor beta chains below all came from one sample that was sequenced in a study of radiotherapy plus CTLA-4 blockade in lung cancer. Using immunoSEQ multiplex PCR, the repertoire was profiled, and TCRdb retains in-frame clones only, with some absent. Here the sample spans 40,000 to 50,000 clones, about 81% being singletons. Sequences were derived from peripheral blood, sampled from a patient treated with radiotherapy plus ipilimumab. The receptors stem from a human donor with non-small cell lung cancer who had stable disease on radiotherapy plus ipilimumab.

This clone appeared a few times. The chain uses TRBV5-1 and TRBJ2-5; 7 bases line up with TRBD1. V lost 3 bases, J lost 2 bases, and 4 bases stayed unmatched. Germline assignment: CDR1 SGHRS and CDR2 YFSETQ. The CDR3 loop spans 14 amino acids. CDR3 in amino acids: CASSWGTVQETQYF. CDR3 in DNA: TGCGCCAGCAGCTGGGGGACAGTACAAGAGACCCAGTACTTC.

The J gene is TRBJ2-1, the V gene TRBV18; no definite D call. Germline CDR1 and CDR2: KGHSH and LQKENI. The CDR3 totals 14 residues. Trimming removed 3 bases at V and 2 bases at J, with 8 bases between. In DNA, the CDR3 is TGTGCCAGCTCACCCTGGGCCACCTACAATGAGCAGTTCTTC. Translated: CASSPWATYNEQFF.

The chain recombines TRBV7-2 with TRBJ2-7; D call uncertain. Per the germline V gene, CDR1 is SGHTA and CDR2 is FQGNSA. The CDR3 extends over 11 amino acids. V lost 5 bases and J lost 7, with 9 bases in between. CDR3 amino acids: CASSPAREQYF. Here the CDR3 DNA reads TGTGCCAGCAGCCCCGCGCGAGAGCAGTACTTC.

This clone was seen a single time. The gene calls are TRBV7-2 and TRBJ2-7; TRBD2 agrees at 7 bases. The CDR3 is made up of 14 amino acids. With 2 bases clipped from V and 3 bases from J, the junction kept 4 bases outside the gene matches. CDR1 and CDR2 (germline): SGHTA, FQGNSA. CDR3 region: CASSLTRTSYEQYF. The CDR3 coding sequence is TGTGCCAGCAGCTTAACCCGGACTAGCTACGAGCAGTACTTC. Full variable domain (missing parts from reference TRBV7-2 and TRBJ2-7): GAGVSQSPSNKVTEKGKDVELRCDPISGHTALYWYRQSLGQGLEFLIYFQGNSAPDKSGLPSDRFSAERTGGSVSTLTIQRTQQEDSAVYLCASSLTRTSYEQYFGPGTRLTVT.

The genes are TRBV30 and TRBJ2-5; the D gene is possibly TRBD2 (6 bases). The J call could be wrong; TRBJ2-7 is a better fit for the DNA end. CDR3 size: 14 residues. Germline CDR1 reads GTSNPN; CDR2 reads SVGIG (reference sequence). The CDR3 sequence is CAWSEGGAGYEQYF. The CDR3 coding sequence is TGTGCCTGGAGTGAGGGCGGAGCGGGCTACGAGCAGTACTTC.

The chain combines TRBV7-2 with TRBJ2-2; a possible D gene is TRBD1 (5 bases). The CDR3 extends over 14 amino acids. The germline V gene has CDR1 SGHTA and CDR2 FQGNSA. Trimming left V 4 bases short and J 4 bases short, with 10 bases between. The CDR3 region is CASSWGRSTGELFF. CDR3 nucleotides: TGTGCCAGCAGCTGGGGCCGCTCCACCGGGGAGCTGTTTTTT.

V gene TRBV7-2 combines with J gene TRBJ2-7; perhaps TRBD1 as D (7 bases). The germline V gene has CDR1 SGHTA and CDR2 FQGNSA. CDR3 size: 15 residues. The CDR3 DNA sequence: TGTGCGACCACTCCAGGGGGGATCACGTCCTACGAGCAGTACTTC. Encoded protein: CATTPGGITSYEQYF.

This clone came up once. The chain has TRBV7-6 and TRBJ2-1, with D unresolved. CDR1 SGHVS and CDR2 FNYEAQ come from the germline V gene. The length of the CDR3 is 12 residues. The ends were cut back, 3 bases at V and 8 bases at J, with 8 bases in the middle. CDR3 in DNA: TGTGCCAGCAGCTTGGTCGGAGATGAGCAGTTCTTC. Translation gives CASSLVGDEQFF.

The chain links TRBV5-4 to TRBJ2-5; 12 nucleotides match TRBD2. The CDR3 loop spans 17 amino acids. The V segment lost 1 base and the J segment 3 bases; nucleotides outside the gene matches: 7. Per germline, CDR1 SGHNT and CDR2 YYREEE (reference sequence). The CDR3: CASSLPGLAGGKETQYF. The CDR3 region has the DNA TGTGCCAGCAGCTTGCCTGGGCTAGCGGGAGGGAAAGAGACCCAGTACTTC.

The rearrangement joins TRBV27 to TRBJ1-5; D is uncertain. The CDR3 contains 12 residues. Germline CDR1 is MNHEY and CDR2 is SMNVEV (reference sequence). Trimming stripped 5 bases from V and 9 bases from J, with 11 bases between. In nucleotides, the CDR3 is TGTGCCAGCAGTCTCCTCGGTGGGCCCCAGCATTTT. Its protein is CASSLLGGPQHF.

V and J are TRBV5-6 and TRBJ2-3, with D possibly TRBD1 on 5 matching bases. The V gene lost 1 base and the J gene lost 2 bases, with 11 bases spanning the gap. There are 15 residues in the CDR3. Germline-derived CDR1 and CDR2 are SGHDT and YYEEEE. In DNA form, the CDR3 reads TGTGCCAGCAGCTTGTGGGGCACAGCCACAGATACGCAGTATTTT. Residues: CASSLWGTATDTQYF.